This T cell receptor beta chain came from a study of CD8+CD57+ T cells in acquired aplastic anemia. According to the study, genomic DNA was the template for TCR beta VDJ and CDR3 profiling. TCRdb recomputed calls from the reads with MiXCR, one row per CDR3 protein. The data contain 89,000 or so distinct CDR3 sequences, around 70% of them singletons. Selection for sequencing was limited to patients who had shown CD8+CD57+ cell expansion by flow cytometry. V shed 4 bases and J shed 0 bases, with 16 bases lying between them. The germline V gene has CDR1 SGHAT and CDR2 FQNNGV. The CDR3 is 16 amino acids. The genes are TRBV11-2 and TRBJ2-7; tentative D call: TRBD2 (6 bases). This TCR derives from a human donor with aplastic anemia. Material for sequencing was sorted CD4+, CD8+, or CD8+CD57+ T cells (not recorded which) from PBMCs. This CDR3 reads CASSSYGLALSYEQYF. In nucleotides, the CDR3 is TGTGCCAGCAGCTCGTATGGGCTAGCGCTCTCCTACGAGCAGTACTTC.